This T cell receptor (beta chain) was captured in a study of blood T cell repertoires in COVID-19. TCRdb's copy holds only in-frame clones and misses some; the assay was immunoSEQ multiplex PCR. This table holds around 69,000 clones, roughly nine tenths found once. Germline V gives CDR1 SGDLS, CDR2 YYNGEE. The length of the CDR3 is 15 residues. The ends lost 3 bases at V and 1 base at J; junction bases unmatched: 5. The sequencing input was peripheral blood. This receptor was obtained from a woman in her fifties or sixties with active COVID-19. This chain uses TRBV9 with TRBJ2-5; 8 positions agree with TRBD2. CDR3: CASSAYGGGQETQYF. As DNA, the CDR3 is TGTGCCAGCAGCGCGTACGGGGGGGGCCAAGAGACCCAGTACTTC.